Listed below are T cell receptor beta chains from one sample, sequenced in a study of blood T cell repertoires in COVID-19. The repertoire was sequenced with immunoSEQ multiplex PCR; TCRdb's copy has only in-frame clones and lacks some. The sample has approximately 230,000 clones, around 80% seen once. The sequenced material came from PBMCs or T cells enriched from blood (not recorded which). The receptors were sampled from a man aged 40-49 years who had recovered from COVID-19. Both conserved end residues are part of each CDR3. The order of the fields is D gene, J gene, V gene, clone size, CDR3 protein, CDR3 DNA. D genes are given only for firm matches. Size tells how often a clone was seen (once, few, many) or the class of an expanded clone, and some rows leave it out.

D gene: TRBD1
J gene: TRBJ1-1
V gene: TRBV14
clone size: .
CDR3 protein: CASSLRQGLLTEAFF
CDR3 DNA: TGTGCCAGCAGCTTACGACAGGGTTTACTTACTGAAGCTTTCTTT

D gene: .
J gene: TRBJ2-7
V gene: TRBV7-9
clone size: .
CDR3 protein: CASSLSVNSYEQYF
CDR3 DNA: TGTGCCAGCAGCTTAAGCGTTAACTCCTACGAGCAGTACTTC

D gene: .
J gene: TRBJ1-2
V gene: TRBV28
clone size: once
CDR3 protein: CASSLPNRAQYGYTF
CDR3 DNA: TGTGCCAGCAGTTTACCCAACAGGGCCCAATATGGCTACACCTTC

D gene: .
J gene: TRBJ2-5
V gene: TRBV2
clone size: .
CDR3 protein: CASSEAAGRRTQYF
CDR3 DNA: TGTGCCAGCAGTGAAGCGGCAGGGAGGAGGACCCAGTACTTC

D gene: .
J gene: TRBJ1-1
V gene: TRBV6-4
clone size: .
CDR3 protein: CASSLNRNTEAFF
CDR3 DNA: TGTGCCAGCAGTTTAAACAGGAACACTGAAGCTTTCTTT

D gene: .
J gene: TRBJ1-2
V gene: TRBV28
clone size: .
CDR3 protein: CATKSSGVNYGYTF
CDR3 DNA: TGTGCCACCAAATCTTCAGGGGTAAACTATGGCTACACCTTC

D gene: TRBD2
J gene: TRBJ2-7
V gene: TRBV5-1
clone size: .
CDR3 protein: CASSLGLAGTSAYEQYF
CDR3 DNA: TGCGCCAGCAGCTTGGGACTAGCGGGGACCAGTGCCTACGAGCAGTACTTC

D gene: TRBD1
J gene: TRBJ1-5
V gene: TRBV19
clone size: .
CDR3 protein: CASSIPGQGARQPQHF
CDR3 DNA: TGTGCCAGTAGTATACCAGGACAGGGGGCGCGTCAGCCCCAGCATTTT

D gene: .
J gene: TRBJ1-1
V gene: TRBV3-1/TRBV3-2
clone size: .
CDR3 protein: CASSQELGRTTEAFF
CDR3 DNA: TGTGCCAGCAGCCAAGAACTGGGGAGGACCACTGAAGCTTTCTTT

D gene: TRBD1
J gene: TRBJ1-1
V gene: TRBV12-3/TRBV12-4
clone size: .
CDR3 protein: CASRPGGNTEAFF
CDR3 DNA: TGTGCCAGCCGGCCAGGGGGGAACACTGAAGCTTTCTTT

D gene: .
J gene: TRBJ2-3
V gene: TRBV5-1
clone size: .
CDR3 protein: CASSPGVVTDTQYF
CDR3 DNA: TGCGCCAGCAGCCCCGGGGTGGTCACAGATACGCAGTATTTT

D gene: TRBD2
J gene: TRBJ2-1
V gene: TRBV10-1
clone size: .
CDR3 protein: CASAVVAGPYNEQFF
CDR3 DNA: TGCGCCAGCGCTGTGGTAGCGGGTCCCTACAATGAGCAGTTCTTC

D gene: .
J gene: TRBJ1-5
V gene: TRBV6-2/TRBV6-3
clone size: .
CDR3 protein: CASSYEYSNQPQHF
CDR3 DNA: TGTGCCAGCAGTTACGAGTATAGCAATCAGCCCCAGCATTTT

D gene: TRBD1
J gene: TRBJ2-1
V gene: TRBV7-9
clone size: .
CDR3 protein: CASSFVGTVNNEQFF
CDR3 DNA: TGTGCCAGCAGCTTCGTGGGGACAGTGAACAATGAGCAGTTCTTC

D gene: .
J gene: TRBJ1-1
V gene: TRBV28
clone size: .
CDR3 protein: CASSPQRGLSTEAFF
CDR3 DNA: TGTGCCAGCAGTCCCCAGCGGGGCCTCAGCACTGAAGCTTTCTTT

D gene: .
J gene: TRBJ1-1
V gene: TRBV18
clone size: .
CDR3 protein: CASSPPGRREGLNTEAFF
CDR3 DNA: TGTGCCAGCTCACCTCCGGGCAGGAGGGAGGGGTTGAACACTGAAGCTTTCTTT

D gene: .
J gene: TRBJ1-1
V gene: TRBV18
clone size: .
CDR3 protein: CASSPVEFAEAFF
CDR3 DNA: TGTGCCAGCTCACCTGTGGAGTTCGCTGAAGCTTTCTTT

D gene: .
J gene: TRBJ2-2
V gene: TRBV5-6
clone size: .
CDR3 protein: CASSLGGLTGELFF
CDR3 DNA: TGTGCCAGCAGCTTGGGGGGGCTAACCGGGGAGCTGTTTTTT

D gene: TRBD2
J gene: TRBJ2-1
V gene: TRBV10-3
clone size: .
CDR3 protein: CALWGLAGGDEQFF
CDR3 DNA: TGTGCCCTATGGGGACTAGCGGGGGGGGATGAGCAGTTCTTC

D gene: TRBD2
J gene: TRBJ2-3
V gene: TRBV7-6
clone size: .
CDR3 protein: CASSPPGLARGDTQYF
CDR3 DNA: TGTGCCAGCAGCCCGCCGGGACTAGCGCGAGGAGATACGCAGTATTTT

D gene: .
J gene: TRBJ2-1
V gene: TRBV18
clone size: .
CDR3 protein: CASSTTLGSVEQFF
CDR3 DNA: TGTGCCAGCTCGACGACTCTAGGTAGTGTTGAGCAGTTCTTC

D gene: .
J gene: TRBJ1-2
V gene: TRBV29-1
clone size: once
CDR3 protein: CSYGGANYGYTF
CDR3 DNA: TGCAGCTATGGGGGGGCTAACTATGGCTACACCTTC

D gene: TRBD2
J gene: TRBJ2-7
V gene: TRBV29-1
clone size: once
CDR3 protein: CSVFGGSTYEQYF
CDR3 DNA: TGCAGCGTTTTCGGGGGGTCGACCTACGAGCAGTACTTC

D gene: TRBD1
J gene: TRBJ1-2
V gene: TRBV7-6
clone size: .
CDR3 protein: CASSPSGGQGRGGYTF
CDR3 DNA: TGTGCCAGCAGCCCCTCCGGGGGACAGGGTCGGGGGGGCTACACCTTC

D gene: .
J gene: TRBJ2-3
V gene: TRBV7-3
clone size: .
CDR3 protein: CASSPIGGSDTQYF
CDR3 DNA: TGTGCCAGCAGCCCGATTGGGGGGTCAGATACGCAGTATTTT

D gene: .
J gene: TRBJ1-1
V gene: TRBV5-1
clone size: .
CDR3 protein: CASQVTRSSPEAFF
CDR3 DNA: TGCGCCAGCCAAGTCACCAGGTCTTCGCCTGAAGCTTTCTTT

D gene: .
J gene: TRBJ2-1
V gene: TRBV5-1
clone size: .
CDR3 protein: CASSFRGQLSYNEQFF
CDR3 DNA: TGCGCCAGCAGCTTTCGCGGGCAGCTCTCCTACAATGAGCAGTTCTTC

D gene: .
J gene: TRBJ1-2
V gene: TRBV5-6
clone size: .
CDR3 protein: CASSPDGGRVGYTF
CDR3 DNA: TGTGCCAGCAGCCCTGACGGGGGTCGGGTTGGCTACACCTTC

D gene: .
J gene: TRBJ2-5
V gene: TRBV25-1
clone size: once
CDR3 protein: CASVGGEETQYF
CDR3 DNA: TGTGCCAGCGTAGGGGGGGAGGAGACCCAGTACTTC

D gene: .
J gene: TRBJ2-1
V gene: TRBV7-3
clone size: .
CDR3 protein: CASMPSPTYNEQFF
CDR3 DNA: TGTGCCAGCATGCCGAGCCCCACCTACAATGAGCAGTTCTTC

D gene: .
J gene: TRBJ2-1
V gene: TRBV9
clone size: .
CDR3 protein: CASSGLPRGNEQFF
CDR3 DNA: TGTGCCAGCTCCGGGCTCCCCAGGGGCAATGAGCAGTTCTTC

D gene: TRBD1
J gene: TRBJ2-5
V gene: TRBV6-2/TRBV6-3
clone size: .
CDR3 protein: CASSDPRGQRETQYF
CDR3 DNA: TGTGCCAGCAGTGACCCCAGGGGACAGAGGGAGACCCAGTACTTC

D gene: TRBD2
J gene: TRBJ2-1
V gene: TRBV5-4
clone size: .
CDR3 protein: CASSWTSGEQFF
CDR3 DNA: TGTGCCAGCAGCTGGACTAGCGGGGAGCAGTTCTTC

D gene: .
J gene: TRBJ1-1
V gene: TRBV19
clone size: .
CDR3 protein: CATQGLNTEAFF
CDR3 DNA: TGTGCCACCCAGGGGCTGAACACTGAAGCTTTCTTT